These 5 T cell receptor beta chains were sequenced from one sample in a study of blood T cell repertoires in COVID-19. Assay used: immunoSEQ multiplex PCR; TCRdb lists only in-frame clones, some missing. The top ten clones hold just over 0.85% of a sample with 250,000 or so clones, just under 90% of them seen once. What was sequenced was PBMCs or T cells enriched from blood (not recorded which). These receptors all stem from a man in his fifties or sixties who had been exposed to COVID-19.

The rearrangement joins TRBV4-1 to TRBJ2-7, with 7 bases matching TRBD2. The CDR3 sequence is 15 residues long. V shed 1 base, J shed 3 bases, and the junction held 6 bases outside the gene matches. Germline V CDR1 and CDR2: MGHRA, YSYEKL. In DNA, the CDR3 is TGCGCCAGCAGCCAAGGGGGGGGGATCAGCTACGAGCAGTACTTC. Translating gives CASSQGGGISYEQYF.

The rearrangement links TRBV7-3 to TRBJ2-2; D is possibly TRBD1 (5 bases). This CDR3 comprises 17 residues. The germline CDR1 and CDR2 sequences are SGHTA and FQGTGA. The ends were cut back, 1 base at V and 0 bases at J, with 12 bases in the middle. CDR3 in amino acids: CASSLSQGSANTGELFF. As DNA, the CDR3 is TGTGCCAGCAGCTTAAGCCAGGGCAGCGCGAACACCGGGGAGCTGTTTTTT.

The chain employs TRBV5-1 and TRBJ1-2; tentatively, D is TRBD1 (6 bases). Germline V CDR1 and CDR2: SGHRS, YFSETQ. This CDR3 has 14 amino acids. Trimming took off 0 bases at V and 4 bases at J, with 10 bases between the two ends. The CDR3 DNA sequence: TGCGCCAGCAGCTTGGATGCAGGGGCCTATGGCTACACCTTC. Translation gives CASSLDAGAYGYTF. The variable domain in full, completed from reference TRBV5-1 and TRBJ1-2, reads KAGVTQTPRYLIKTRGQQVTLSCSPISGHRSVSWYQQTPGQGLQFLFEYFSETQRNKGNFPGRFSGRQFSNSRSEMNVSTLELGDSALYLCASSLDAGAYGYTFGSGTRLTVV.

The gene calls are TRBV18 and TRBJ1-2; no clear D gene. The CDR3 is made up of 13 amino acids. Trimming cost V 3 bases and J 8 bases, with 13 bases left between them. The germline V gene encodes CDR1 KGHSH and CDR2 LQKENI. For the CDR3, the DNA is TGTGCCAGCTCACCTTATTTGTCGCAGGGCTACACCTTC. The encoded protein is CASSPYLSQGYTF.

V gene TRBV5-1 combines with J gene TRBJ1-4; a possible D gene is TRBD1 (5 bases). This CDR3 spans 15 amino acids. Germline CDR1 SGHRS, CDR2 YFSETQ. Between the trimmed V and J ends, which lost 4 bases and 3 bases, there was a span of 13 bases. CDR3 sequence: CASSGQWGANEKLFF. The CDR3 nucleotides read TGCGCCAGCAGCGGTCAGTGGGGCGCTAATGAAAAACTGTTTTTT.